The 5 T cell receptor beta chains presented below share a single source sample, sequenced in a study of blood T cells in healthy people across ages. It was with a sample-barcoded 5' primer and a J-beta primer mix that a second PCR of roughly 7 to 11 cycles was run. TCRdb ran MiXCR on the 5' RACE reads and lists one entry per CDR3 protein. The sample carries around 710,000 distinct CDR3 sequences, 43% recorded once. Sequenced: blood. The receptors stem from an older woman in good health.

For this clonotype: A junction boundary mismatches the germline segment, possibly from a read error. The chain employs TRBV7-2 and TRBJ2-5; 7 bases are a match to TRBD1. Germline CDR1 is SGHTA and CDR2 is FQGNSA. The CDR3 has 14 residues. In nucleotides, the CDR3 is TGTGCCAGCACCTTACAGGGGAGCACAGATACGCAGTACTTC. This sequence encodes CASTLQGSTDTQYF.

This clonotype occurred many times. V gene TRBV12-3 or TRBV12-4 combines with J gene TRBJ2-1; D unresolved. The CDR3 sequence is 12 residues long. V lost 1 base and J lost 10, with 8 bases in between. In nucleotides, the CDR3 is TGTGCCAGCAGTTTAGGACCCGGGGAGCAGTTCTTC. Its translation is CASSLGPGEQFF.

This clonotype has a handful of counts. The V gene is TRBV19, the J gene TRBJ2-7; 10 bases map to TRBD1. Germline CDR1 is LNHDA and CDR2 is SQIVND (reference sequence). CDR3 length: 15 amino acids. The V and J ends lost 1 base and 1 base, in that order; junction bases with no gene match: 1. This chain's CDR3 is CASSIAGQGSYEQYF. The CDR3 DNA reads as TGTGCCAGTAGTATAGCGGGACAGGGGTCCTACGAGCAGTACTTC.

This clonotype was observed a handful of times. V and J are TRBV9 and TRBJ1-6; the D is unclear. V lost 0 bases, J lost 4 bases, and 5 bases lay in between. The CDR3 loop spans 14 amino acids. Germline assignment: CDR1 SGDLS and CDR2 YYNGEE. The CDR3 reads CASSVEGYNSPLHF. The CDR3 nucleotides are TGTGCCAGCAGCGTAGAAGGGTATAATTCACCCCTCCACTTT.

The chain carries TRBV12-3 or TRBV12-4 and TRBJ2-7; a weak D match, TRBD2 (6 bases). The CDR3 extends over 14 amino acids. V was pared by 2 bases and J by 1 base, with 9 bases between. In nucleotides, the CDR3 is TGTGCCAGCAGTTTAAACGGGGGATCCTACGAGCAGTACTTC. Translated: CASSLNGGSYEQYF.